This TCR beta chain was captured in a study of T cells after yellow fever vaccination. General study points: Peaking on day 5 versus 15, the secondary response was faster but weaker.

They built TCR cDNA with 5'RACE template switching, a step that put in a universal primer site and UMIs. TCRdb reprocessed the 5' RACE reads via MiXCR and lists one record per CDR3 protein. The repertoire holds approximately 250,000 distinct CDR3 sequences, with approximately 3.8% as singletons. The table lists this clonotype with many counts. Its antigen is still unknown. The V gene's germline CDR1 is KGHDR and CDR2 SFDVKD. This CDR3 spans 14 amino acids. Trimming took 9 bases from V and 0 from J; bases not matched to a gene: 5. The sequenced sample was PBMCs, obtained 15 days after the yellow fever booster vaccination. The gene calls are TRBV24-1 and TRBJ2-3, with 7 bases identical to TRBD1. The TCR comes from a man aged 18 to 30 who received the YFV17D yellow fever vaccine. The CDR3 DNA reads TGTGCCACCGGGACAGAGCATAGCACAGATACGCAGTATTTT. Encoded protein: CATGTEHSTDTQYF.